This T cell receptor beta chain was identified in a study of cytomegalovirus exposure and HLA in healthy donors. With regard to this clone: Its antigen is as yet unknown.

The primer mix had 60 Vbeta and 13 Jbeta primers. Here immunoSEQ multiplex PCR was the method, and the copy in TCRdb shows in-frame clones only, minus some. Across approximately 96,000 clones, the top ten clones capture 5.5% to 6.5% of the sample. Study findings and constraints: After further analysis at a later stage, around 17,000 TCR beta sequences were associated with HLA alleles at 0.05 false discovery rate.

The CDR3 covers 16 residues. From germline, CDR1 is SGHNT and CDR2 YYREEE (reference sequence). The V gene end was trimmed by 0 bases and the J gene end by 2 bases; junction bases not matched to a gene: 5. The clonotype comes from a girl between 10 and 17 years old in good health and CMV-seropositive. The sequenced sample was PBMCs. The genes are TRBV5-4 and TRBJ2-5; 9 bases are shared with TRBD2. The CDR3 DNA is TGTGCCAGCAGCTTGGGTACTAGCGGGCTACAAGAGACCCAGTACTTC. Translating it yields CASSLGTSGLQETQYF. The full variable domain, completed using reference TRBV5-4 and TRBJ2-5, is ETGVTQSPTHLIKTRGQQVTLRCSSQSGHNTVSWYQQALGQGPQFIFQYYREEENGRGNFPPRFSGLQFPNYSSELNVNALELDDSALYLCASSLGTSGLQETQYFGPGTRLLVL.